This T cell receptor beta chain was identified during a study of T cell repertoires in cytomegalovirus infection. The wider study: Selection of CMV epitopes for the study included recently identified HLA-C-restricted and well-studied HLA-B-restricted ones. Public TCR beta signature analysis indicated the presence of both CMV infection and matching HLA type. Findings and caveats of the study: Carriage of CMV together with the relevant HLA was identifiable through cumulative public TCR beta family frequency.

Trimming pared 0 bases from V and 8 bases from J, leaving 8 bases between. The length of the CDR3 is 14 residues. The V gene's germline CDR1 is SGHVS and CDR2 FNYEAQ. A few counts support this clonotype. Its antigen is unknown. TCRdb fed the reads into MiXCR, producing one record per CDR3 protein. This sample carries hundreds of thousands of distinct CDR3 sequences, under 45% of them seen once, and the ten largest clones take just under 45%. This specimen consisted of cultured PBMCs, obtained from culture after CMV antigen stimulation. V and J are TRBV7-6 and TRBJ1-6, with no clear D. This TCR came from a human donor in good health (CMV status not recorded). Some clones in this sample may be carry-over from other donors' samples. CDR3 amino acids: CASSLAGRYSPLHF. CDR3 DNA sequence: TGTGCCAGCAGCTTAGCGGGGAGATATTCACCCCTCCACTTT.